The text below deals with one T cell receptor (beta chain). The antigen is unknown. The sample has other DNA sequences that encode this CDR3 too. This entry belongs to a study of shared clonotypes between healthy human individuals. Across the whole study: Each donor contributed plates that comprised three CD4 naive, three CD4 memory, two CD8 naive and one CD8 memory.

As handled by the study authors: From ImmunoSEQ came sequences covering only the junction and carrying no quality scores, so filtering differed. This table comes from immunoSEQ multiplex PCR, and its TCRdb copy is limited to in-frame clones, with some not included. The V and J calls and the clone size are those of that table, but D and trimming were determined from the DNA. Among just over 2,000,000 clones listed, just under 95% were seen once. The CDR3 contains 15 residues. With 1 base clipped from V and 4 bases from J, the junction kept 2 bases outside the gene matches. The V gene's germline CDR1 is GTSNPN and CDR2 SVGIG (reference sequence). Naive CD8 cells were CD45RO-negative, positively selected for CCR7, excluding terminally differentiated effector memory CD45RA+ cells. Study findings and constraints: In contrast to clonotypes shared by all four donors, non-shared clonotypes had lower generation probabilities. Only a few donors were included, so the genetic and exposure-history diversity represented was limited.

The specimen was naive CD8+ T cells sorted from blood. The TCR comes from a man younger than 30 in good health. The chain carries TRBV30 and TRBJ2-1; 12 bases are shared with TRBD2. CDR3 in DNA: TGTGCCTGGAGTGCGCTAGCGGGAGGGTACAATGAGCAGTTCTTC. Protein: CAWSALAGGYNEQFF. Filled out from reference TRBV30 and TRBJ2-1, the complete variable domain reads SQTIHQWPATLVQPVGSPLSLECTVEGTSNPNLYWYRQAAGRGLQLLFYSVGIGQISSEVPQNLSASRPQDRQFILSSKKLLLSDSGFYLCAWSALAGGYNEQFFGPGTRLTVL.